This T cell receptor beta chain was documented in a study of T cells in Graves' hyperthyroidism and ophthalmopathy. General observations from the study: By a 13 V-J model, ophthalmopathy was set apart from stable hyperthyroidism.

From RNA transcripts, TCR beta CDR3 regions were amplified. The primer set for the first-round RT-PCR of the TCR CDR3 was HTBI. TCRdb reprocessed the multiplex PCR reads with MiXCR, giving one entry per CDR3 protein. The table shows under 250,000 distinct CDR3 sequences, with 17% occurring only once. CDR1 DFQATT and CDR2 SNEGSKA come from the germline V gene (reference sequence). CDR3 length equals 14 residues. V lost 4 bases and J lost 5; bases outside the gene matches: 7. This clonotype appeared a single time. Antigen: not known. The source material was blood. The clonotype comes from a man aged 50 to 59 with Graves' hyperthyroidism. The chain uses TRBV20-1 and TRBJ2-1, with 8 bases lining up with TRBD2. The CDR3 region has the DNA TGCAGTGCTAAGGTAGCGGGATATAACAATGAGCAGTTCTTC. Amino acids: CSAKVAGYNNEQFF.